This T cell receptor beta chain appears in the sequencing data of a study of Ad26.COV2.S vaccination and SARS-CoV-2 variants. Study results and limitations: Substantial breadth in spike-specific CD8+ and CD4+ T cell responses was reportedly seen after vaccination. Vaccine and placebo recipients had comparable breadth of non-spike TCRs.

The germline V gene has CDR1 MDHEN and CDR2 SYDVKM. This CDR3 has 17 residues. V dropped 4 bases and J dropped 6; count of bases not matched to a gene: 13. The treatment denotes: over 15 received Ad26.COV2.S at low or high dose, single or two shots; about 5 received placebo; per-sample allocation not given. On day 63 after the first injection, vaccine and placebo recipients gave samples. Whoever gave the sample was an adult aged 18-55 years in Boston. This clone was counted once. Its antigen is not identified. Produced via immunoSEQ multiplex PCR; TCRdb's table is partial and in-frame only. The sample consists of some 370,000 clones, 83% of them appearing once.

The sequencing used peripheral blood, collected in a trial of Ad26.COV2.S vaccine versus placebo. The TCR sequence derives from a person between 18 and 60 years old who received the Ad26.COV2.S COVID-19 vaccine or a placebo. The chain couples TRBV28 to TRBJ2-7, with 12 bases aligning to TRBD1. CDR3 protein: CASSSLEGGQGACEQYF. DNA for the CDR3: TGTGCCAGCAGTTCGCTCGAAGGGGGACAGGGGGCCTGCGAGCAGTACTTC.